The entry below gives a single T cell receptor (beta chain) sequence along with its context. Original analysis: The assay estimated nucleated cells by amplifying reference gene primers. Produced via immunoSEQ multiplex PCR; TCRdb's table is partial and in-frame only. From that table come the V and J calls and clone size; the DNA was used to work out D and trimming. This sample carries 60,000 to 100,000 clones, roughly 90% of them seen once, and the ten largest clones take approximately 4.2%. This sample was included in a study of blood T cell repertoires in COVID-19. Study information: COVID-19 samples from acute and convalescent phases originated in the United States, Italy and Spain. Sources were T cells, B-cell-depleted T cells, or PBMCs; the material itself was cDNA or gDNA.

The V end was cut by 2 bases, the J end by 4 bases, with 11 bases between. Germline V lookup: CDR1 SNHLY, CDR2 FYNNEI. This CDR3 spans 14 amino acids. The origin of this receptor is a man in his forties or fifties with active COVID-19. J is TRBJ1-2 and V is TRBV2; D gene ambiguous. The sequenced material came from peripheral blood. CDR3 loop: CASSEIRTPYGYTF. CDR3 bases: TGTGCCAGCAGTGAAATCAGAACCCCCTATGGCTACACCTTC.